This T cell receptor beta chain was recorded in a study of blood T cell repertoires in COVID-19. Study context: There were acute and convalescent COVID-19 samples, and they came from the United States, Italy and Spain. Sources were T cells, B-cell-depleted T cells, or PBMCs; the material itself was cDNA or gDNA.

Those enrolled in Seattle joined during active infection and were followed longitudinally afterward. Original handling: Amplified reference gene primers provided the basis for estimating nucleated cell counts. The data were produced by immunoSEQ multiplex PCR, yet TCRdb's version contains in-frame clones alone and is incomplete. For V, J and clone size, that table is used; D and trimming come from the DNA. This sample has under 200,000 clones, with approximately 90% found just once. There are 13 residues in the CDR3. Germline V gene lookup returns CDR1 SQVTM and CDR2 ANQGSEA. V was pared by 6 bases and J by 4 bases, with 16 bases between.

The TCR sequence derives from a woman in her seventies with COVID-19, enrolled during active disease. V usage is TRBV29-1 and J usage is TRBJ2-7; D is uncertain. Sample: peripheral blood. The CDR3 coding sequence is TGCAGCGTGACGGTGACAAGATCTTACGAGCAGTACTTC. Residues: CSVTVTRSYEQYF.